Shown below are 20 T cell receptor beta chains from a single sample sequenced in a study of blood T cell repertoires in COVID-19 (dated by TCRdb to between 2020 and 2021). Library preparation used the immunoSEQ multiplex PCR assay. The source is immuneACCESS, and TCRdb retained only in-frame sequences with V and J called. Part of the clones is not carried over; for the studies checked, unresolved V genes explain less than half of this, and the remainder is unexplained. The sample table records 250,000 or so clones; about four fifths of these occur just once. The top ten clonotypes cover 3.5% to 4% of the sample. Specimen: PBMCs or T cells enriched from blood (not recorded which). The receptors here all came from a woman between 35 and 50 years old who had been exposed to COVID-19.

DNA of the CDR3: TGTGCCAGCAGTGAATGGGGGGGAGGACCCTACGAGCAGTACTTC. Translation: CASSEWGGGPYEQYF. This chain connects TRBV2 to TRBJ2-7; TRBD2 aligns across 7 bases. The CDR3 has 15 residues. V was pared by 2 bases and J by 2 bases, with 6 bases of the junction left unmatched. Germline V gene lookup returns CDR1 SNHLY and CDR2 FYNNEI.

J is TRBJ1-1 and V is TRBV11-2; weak D call: TRBD1 (5 bases). V dropped 3 bases and J dropped 5 bases, with 10 bases sitting between them. Per germline, CDR1 SGHAT and CDR2 FQNNGV. The CDR3 covers 13 residues. The CDR3 sequence: CASSFGRGTEAFF. Written as DNA, the CDR3 is TGTGCCAGCAGCTTCGGACGGGGGACTGAAGCTTTCTTT.

The rearrangement links TRBV7-9 to TRBJ1-2, with D hard to call. Germline-derived CDR1 and CDR2 are SEHNR and FQNEAQ (reference sequence). V lost 2 bases to trimming and J lost 8 bases, with 12 bases between them. The CDR3 sequence is 13 residues long. The CDR3 sequence: CASSLLSAGGYTF. The CDR3 DNA sequence: TGTGCCAGCAGCTTATTATCAGCAGGAGGCTACACCTTC.

The rearrangement links TRBV5-1 to TRBJ1-1, with a tentative D call TRBD1 (5 bases). The CDR3 covers 17 residues. Germline CDR1 and CDR2: SGHRS and YFSETQ. Trimming left V 4 bases short and J 1 base short, with 20 bases between. The CDR3 sequence: CASSAFLRRGANTEAFF. CDR3 coding DNA: TGCGCCAGCAGCGCCTTCCTGAGGAGGGGAGCGAACACTGAAGCTTTCTTT.

The V gene is TRBV7-3, the J gene TRBJ1-1; a possible D gene is TRBD1 (6 bases). Germline loops: CDR1 SGHTA, CDR2 FQGTGA. This CDR3 spans 14 amino acids. The V and J ends lost 2 bases and 6 bases respectively, with 13 bases between them. The CDR3 region is CASSLGGSGAEAFF. The CDR3 DNA reads as TGTGCCAGCAGCTTAGGTGGATCAGGGGCTGAAGCTTTCTTT.

The chain combines TRBV5-5 with TRBJ2-7; tentatively, D is TRBD2 (6 bases). The germline CDR1 and CDR2 sequences are SGHKS and YYEKEE (reference sequence). Between the trimmed V and J ends, which lost 3 bases and 4 bases, there was a span of 17 bases. The CDR3 totals 15 residues. CDR3 sequence: CASSSPTRRGYEQYF. The CDR3, as DNA: TGTGCCAGCAGCTCCCCGACCCGGAGGGGATACGAGCAGTACTTC.

The chain carries TRBV3-1 (or the pseudogene TRBV3-2) and TRBJ2-1; D is undetermined. CDR1 and CDR2 (germline): LGHDT, YNNKEL (reference sequence). Trimming stripped 0 bases from V and 0 bases from J, with 12 bases between. The CDR3 contains 17 residues. The CDR3, as DNA: TGTGCCAGCAGCCAAGAACCCCAGGCAAGCTCCTACAATGAGCAGTTCTTC. This encodes CASSQEPQASSYNEQFF.

The chain uses TRBV7-9 and TRBJ2-2; the D gene is possibly TRBD2 (5 bases). Trimming removed 3 bases at V and 0 bases at J, with 14 bases between. Germline V CDR1 and CDR2: SEHNR, FQNEAQ (reference sequence). The CDR3 loop spans 17 amino acids. CDR3 DNA sequence: TGTGCCAGCAGCTTGCGGGCATCAGGATCGAACACCGGGGAGCTGTTTTTT. Translation: CASSLRASGSNTGELFF.

The genes are TRBV18 and TRBJ2-1; 8 bases fit TRBD2. Per germline, CDR1 KGHSH and CDR2 LQKENI. The junction had 6 bases not matched to a gene; V was cut back by 4 bases and J by 4 bases. The CDR3 consists of 15 residues. CDR3 loop: CASSLGTSGYNEQFF. CDR3 nucleotide sequence: TGTGCCAGCTCACTGGGGACTAGTGGTTACAATGAGCAGTTCTTC.

The chain joins TRBV27 to TRBJ1-5; 8 nucleotides agree with TRBD1. The CDR3 runs to 14 residues. J gave up 5 bases and V 10 bases, and 10 bases lay outside the gene matches. CDR1 and CDR2 (germline): MNHEY, SMNVEV (reference sequence). CDR3 nucleotides: TGTGCCACCAGGGGGCCTATCCCGGATCAGCCCCAGCATTTT. Translated, it gives CATRGPIPDQPQHF.

The chain carries TRBV3-1 (or the pseudogene TRBV3-2) and TRBJ1-3; D is perhaps TRBD1 (6 bases). Trimming took 5 bases from V and 2 from J, leaving 13 bases between them. CDR3 length: 15 amino acids. Germline V CDR1 and CDR2: LGHDT, YNNKEL (reference sequence). CDR3 region: CASSSRGGPGNTIYF. DNA of the CDR3: TGTGCCAGCAGCAGCCGAGGGGGTCCTGGAAACACCATATATTTT.

The J gene is TRBJ1-3, the V gene TRBV6-5, with D maybe TRBD1 (5 bases). The CDR3 is 15 residues long. V dropped 1 base and J dropped 1 base, with 8 bases sitting between them. Germline values: CDR1 MNHEY, CDR2 SVGAGI. The CDR3 DNA follows: TGTGCCAGCAGTTACTTGGCAGGGTCTGGAAACACCATATATTTT. Its translation is CASSYLAGSGNTIYF.

The chain is built from TRBV9 and TRBJ1-4, with TRBD1 identical over 11 bases. Trimming cost V 3 bases and J 3 bases; bases outside gene matches: 4. The CDR3 runs 16 residues. Per germline, CDR1 SGDLS and CDR2 YYNGEE. The CDR3 here is CASSGTGGSANEKLFF. CDR3 DNA: TGTGCCAGCAGCGGGACAGGGGGCTCGGCTAATGAAAAACTGTTTTTT.

The chain links TRBV6-5 to TRBJ1-2; 11 bases align to TRBD1. V lost 6 bases and J lost 8; bases outside the gene matches: 8. CDR1 is MNHEY, CDR2 SVGAGI, per germline. This CDR3 has 14 residues. The CDR3 DNA follows: TGTGCCAGCAGAGCCGGACAGGGGGCTGGAGGCTACACCTTC. It yields the protein CASRAGQGAGGYTF.

The chain joins TRBV19 to TRBJ1-2, with 8 positions matching TRBD1. The CDR3 contains 17 residues. The J segment lost 4 bases and the V segment lost 0 bases, leaving 10 bases of the junction unmatched. Germline CDR1 LNHDA, CDR2 SQIVND (reference sequence). CDR3 DNA: TGTGCCAGTAGTATAGACCTTACCGGGACAGGTCCCTATGGCTACACCTTC. This codes for CASSIDLTGTGPYGYTF.

The chain joins TRBV30 to TRBJ1-2; 10 bases fit TRBD1. Germline CDR1 and CDR2: GTSNPN and SVGIG (reference sequence). The CDR3 is 13 residues long. J lost 7 bases, V lost 4 bases, and 6 bases had no gene match. CDR3 DNA sequence: TGTGCCTGGACCCCGGACAGGGGGAGTGGCTACACCTTC. It is translated as CAWTPDRGSGYTF.

The rearrangement joins TRBV5-5 to TRBJ2-7; 9 bases match TRBD1. Per the germline V gene, CDR1 is SGHKS and CDR2 is YYEKEE (reference sequence). V was pared by 4 bases and J by 3 bases, with 5 bases of the junction left unmatched. The CDR3 totals 14 residues. The CDR3 loop is CASSRGQGRYEQYF. The CDR3 nucleotides are TGTGCCAGCAGCCGCGGACAGGGGCGCTACGAGCAGTACTTC. The complete variable domain, with remaining parts taken from reference TRBV5-5 and TRBJ2-7, reads DAGVTQSPTHLIKTRGQQVTLRCSPISGHKSVSWYQQVLGQGPQFIFQYYEKEERGRGNFPDRFSARQFPNYSSELNVNALLLGDSALYLCASSRGQGRYEQYFGPGTRLTVT.

The chain couples TRBV20-1 to TRBJ2-1; D not certain. Trimming removed 4 bases from V and 7 bases from J, with 5 bases in between. The CDR3 contains 10 residues. Germline CDR1 reads DFQATT; CDR2 reads SNEGSKA (reference sequence). DNA for the CDR3: TGCAGTGCTACGGGTAATGAGCAGTTCTTC. Translated, it gives CSATGNEQFF.

This clone came up a few times. The rearrangement joins TRBV3-1 (or the pseudogene TRBV3-2) to TRBJ2-5; D is perhaps TRBD2 (5 bases). Per the germline V gene, CDR1 is LGHDT and CDR2 is YNNKEL (reference sequence). V dropped 4 bases and J dropped 5 bases, with 14 bases sitting between them. The CDR3 runs to 14 residues. CDR3 protein: CASSLATGSETQYF. The CDR3 bases are TGTGCCAGCAGCCTCGCGACTGGGAGCGAGACCCAGTACTTC.

The chain links TRBV11-3 to TRBJ1-4, with D perhaps matching TRBD1 (5 bases). The ends were cut back, 5 bases at V and 12 bases at J, with 13 bases in the middle. The CDR3 consists of 12 residues. CDR1 SGHNT and CDR2 YENEEA come from the germline V gene. This CDR3 reads CASSHSGGELFF. The CDR3 nucleotides read TGTGCCAGCAGCCACTCTGGGGGGGAACTGTTTTTT.